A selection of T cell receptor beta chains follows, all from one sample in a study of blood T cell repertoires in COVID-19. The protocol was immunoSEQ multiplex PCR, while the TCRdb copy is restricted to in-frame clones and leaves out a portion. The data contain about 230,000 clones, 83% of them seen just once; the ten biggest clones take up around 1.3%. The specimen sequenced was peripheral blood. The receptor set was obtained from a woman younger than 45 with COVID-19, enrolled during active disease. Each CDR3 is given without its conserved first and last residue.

cdr3_aa: ASSQENARAAEAF
v_call: TRBV4-3

cdr3_aa: AWRGLNNDEQY
v_call: TRBV30

cdr3_aa: ASSFGREGSDTQY
v_call: TRBV5-1

cdr3_aa: ASSYTTGGPDVAF
v_call: TRBV6-5

cdr3_aa: ASSVEDRGTYNEQF
v_call: TRBV9

cdr3_aa: ASSRQGTHGYT
v_call: TRBV6-2/TRBV6-3

cdr3_aa: ASSWTSPSTDTQY
v_call: TRBV28

cdr3_aa: ASSDWGDADSTYEQY
v_call: TRBV5-6

cdr3_aa: ASSTTGVGVDIQY
v_call: TRBV7-8

cdr3_aa: ASRYREGVANTEAF
v_call: TRBV6-5

cdr3_aa: ASSLLTASSGNTIY
v_call: TRBV7-2

cdr3_aa: ASSIRGRGADEQY
v_call: TRBV19

cdr3_aa: ATRTSGSTDTQY
v_call: TRBV3-1/TRBV3-2

cdr3_aa: ASSPPGQGSTDTQY
v_call: TRBV5-4

cdr3_aa: ASSYSGGRGNQPQH
v_call: TRBV6-5

cdr3_aa: ASSQDRGQGWVDTQY
v_call: TRBV3-1/TRBV3-2

cdr3_aa: SVSGRETEAF
v_call: TRBV29-1

cdr3_aa: ASSRRTGDGYT
v_call: TRBV27

cdr3_aa: ASSLSNAGSYEQY
v_call: TRBV5-6

cdr3_aa: ASSREGGTDTQY
v_call: TRBV9

cdr3_aa: ASSLPGGTEAF
v_call: TRBV4-1

cdr3_aa: ASTDSSNQPQH
v_call: TRBV6-6

cdr3_aa: ASRTTGTAYQPQH
v_call: TRBV7-2

cdr3_aa: ASSLSEGRNEAF
v_call: TRBV7-2

cdr3_aa: SVSPRVAATDTQY
v_call: TRBV29-1

cdr3_aa: ASSPLGHSNTEAF
v_call: TRBV18

cdr3_aa: AWSHGGGRSDTQY
v_call: TRBV30

cdr3_aa: ASSLERAYEQY
v_call: TRBV5-1

cdr3_aa: ASSLDSFSYEQY
v_call: TRBV5-4

cdr3_aa: ASSYNRAYEQY
v_call: TRBV6-6